A selection of T cell receptor beta chains follows, all from one sample in a study of OX40 agonist ivuxolimab in advanced cancers. Only in-frame clones appear in the TCRdb table, and some are missing; sequencing was by immunoSEQ multiplex PCR. The table records tens of thousands of clones, 80% to 90% of them present only once. The material was CD4+ or CD8+ T cells sorted from blood, obtained in a trial of the OX40 agonist ivuxolimab. These receptor sequences come from an adult with an advanced solid tumor such as melanoma, head and neck, liver or kidney cancer. Both conserved end residues are part of each CDR3. Fields, in order: J gene, V gene, clone size, D gene, CDR3 protein, CDR3 DNA. A D gene is named only where the DNA matches it firmly. The size field is filled for only some rows; it gives once, few, many or a size class.

TRBJ1-1,TRBV10-3,.,.,CAVSQPNTEAFF,TGTGCCGTCTCCCAGCCGAACACTGAAGCTTTCTTT
TRBJ1-4,TRBV18,.,TRBD1,CASSPNRGQDEKLFF,TGTGCCAGCTCACCAAACAGGGGGCAAGATGAAAAACTGTTTTTT
TRBJ2-2,TRBV7-3,.,.,CASSLGGRRVTGELFF,TGTGCCAGCAGCTTAGGGGGGAGACGTGTCACCGGGGAGCTGTTTTTT
TRBJ2-5,TRBV5-1,.,.,CASSLEPYQETQYF,TGCGCCAGCAGCTTGGAACCGTACCAAGAGACCCAGTACTTC
TRBJ2-1,TRBV2,.,TRBD2,CASSPGRLAGGFRNEQFF,TGTGCCAGCAGTCCAGGACGACTAGCGGGAGGGTTTCGGAATGAGCAGTTCTTC
TRBJ1-2,TRBV7-2,.,TRBD1,CASSTQGLTNYGYTF,TGTGCCAGCAGCACACAGGGGCTAACTAACTATGGCTACACCTTC
TRBJ2-7,TRBV2,.,.,CASRDWGEQYF,TGTGCCAGCAGGGACTGGGGGGAGCAGTACTTC
TRBJ2-5,TRBV5-7,.,.,CASSSYRRIQETQYF,TGTGCCAGCAGCTCCTATCGACGGATTCAAGAGACCCAGTACTTC
TRBJ1-4,TRBV19,.,.,CASSMTVTNEKLFF,TGTGCCAGTAGTATGACGGTGACTAATGAAAAACTGTTTTTT
TRBJ2-2,TRBV7-2,.,TRBD2,CASSPGLAGDTGELFF,TGTGCCAGCAGCCCGGGACTAGCGGGAGATACCGGGGAGCTGTTTTTT
TRBJ2-7,TRBV4-1,.,TRBD2,CASSQVYLAGEQYF,TGCGCCAGCAGCCAAGTGTACCTAGCGGGCGAGCAGTACTTC
TRBJ1-1,TRBV7-2,.,.,CASSLALGGAFF,TGTGCCAGCAGCTTAGCGTTGGGGGGAGCTTTCTTT
TRBJ1-1,TRBV28,.,.,CASSLVRGDAEAFF,TGTGCCAGCAGTTTAGTTCGGGGGGACGCTGAAGCTTTCTTT
TRBJ2-2,TRBV7-2,.,.,CASSLERAGELFF,TGTGCCAGCAGCTTAGAGAGGGCCGGGGAGCTGTTTTTT
TRBJ2-1,TRBV7-3,.,.,CASSFYSGFVGEQFF,TGTGCCAGCAGCTTCTATAGCGGATTTGTGGGTGAGCAGTTCTTC
TRBJ1-1,TRBV6-1,.,.,CASSDQGSTEAFF,TGTGCCAGCAGTGATCAGGGTTCCACTGAAGCTTTCTTT
TRBJ2-7,TRBV28,.,.,CASSLWDSYEQYF,TGTGCCAGCAGTTTATGGGACAGCTACGAGCAGTACTTC
TRBJ2-2,TRBV2,.,.,CASNSGTGRTGELFF,TGTGCCAGCAATAGCGGGACAGGAAGGACCGGGGAGCTGTTTTTT
TRBJ2-5,TRBV14,.,.,CASSLLSNNGETQYF,TGTGCCAGCAGCCTCTTAAGTAACAACGGGGAGACCCAGTACTTC
TRBJ1-5,TRBV19,.,TRBD1,CASSPGTGDSNQPQHF,TGTGCCAGTAGTCCCGGGACAGGGGATAGCAATCAGCCCCAGCATTTT
TRBJ2-7,TRBV7-2,.,.,CASSPGLGQYF,TGTGCCAGCAGCCCCGGGTTGGGGCAGTACTTC
TRBJ2-4,TRBV28,.,TRBD1,CASSLLTGAENIQYF,TGTGCCAGCAGTTTACTCACAGGGGCAGAGAACATTCAGTACTTC
TRBJ2-6,TRBV28,.,.,CASSLGGRSWSGANVLTF,TGTGCCAGCAGTTTAGGGGGCCGGTCCTGGTCTGGGGCCAACGTCCTGACTTTC
TRBJ2-5,TRBV29-1,.,.,CSVAHQGSETQYF,TGCAGCGTTGCCCACCAGGGGAGTGAGACCCAGTACTTC
TRBJ2-4,TRBV5-1,.,TRBD1,CASSLSPGQGGNIQYF,TGCGCCAGCAGCTTGTCCCCGGGACAGGGGGGAAACATTCAGTACTTC
TRBJ1-6,TRBV7-3,.,.,CASSLTSWGQTPLHF,TGTGCCAGCAGCTTAACTTCCTGGGGACAAACACCCCTCCACTTT
TRBJ2-5,TRBV6-1,.,.,CASSVGGAEETQYF,TGTGCCAGCAGTGTTGGGGGGGCAGAAGAGACCCAGTACTTC
TRBJ2-7,TRBV6-5,.,.,CASSYRAANSEQYF,TGTGCCAGCAGTTACAGGGCGGCGAATTCCGAGCAGTACTTC
TRBJ1-1,TRBV7-2,.,TRBD1,CASRIGQANTEAFF,TGTGCCAGCAGAATCGGACAGGCGAACACTGAAGCTTTCTTT
TRBJ1-2,TRBV5-1,few,.,CASTERYRDGYTF,TGCGCCAGCACGGAGCGCTATAGAGATGGCTACACCTTC
TRBJ2-7,TRBV2,.,.,CASSEQPHPSYEQYF,TGTGCCAGCAGTGAACAGCCCCATCCCTCCTACGAGCAGTACTTC
TRBJ2-1,TRBV10-1,once,TRBD1,CAPGGLSGNEQFF,TGCGCACCAGGGGGCTTGTCTGGCAATGAGCAGTTCTTC